This TCR beta chain was retrieved from a study of T cell responses to AZD1222 COVID-19 vaccine (dated by TCRdb to about 2021). For context, the study as a whole: A total of about 240 trial participants underwent TCR sequencing, of whom 200 to 220 received two doses of AZD1222 and some 26 received two doses of the MenACWY control vaccine. Trial participants were enrolled into age subgroups of 18-55, 56-69 and 70-plus years, which contained about 150, 27 and 61 TCR-sequenced participants, respectively. Overall study results and their limits: Because no day 14 peak-response samples were available, the repertoires could be characterized only after the peak T cell response. Only a handful of AZD1222 recipients were SARS-CoV-2 seropositive at baseline, limiting conclusions about previously exposed vaccinees. Participants were mostly white British, with more females than males. The authors suggested clonal diversity may have been underestimated. Spike-specific TCR breadth and depth rose significantly after two AZD1222 doses compared with day 0 and with MenACWY recipients. The 56-69-year group was small, and its depth increase did not reach significance, likely because of low power. Vaccine-associated CD4 TCRs spanned the whole spike protein, with dominant responses in regions 160-218 and 743-854. Epitopes outside the regions mutated in the B.1.351 and B.1.1.7 variants were reportedly recognized by nearly half of the unique spike-specific TCRs.

Inclusive of the bounding cysteine and phenylalanine, the CDR3 is 16 residues long. The sequence is cut down to CDR3 DNA, 48 bases in frame from base 1. CDR1 and CDR2 are read off the germline V gene as MNHEY and SVGAGI. V is cut by 0 bases and J by 2 bases, and the space between the germline ends is 14 bases. The CDR3 regions of human TCRbeta chains were analyzed by immunosequencing. On the study's bioinformatics: Repertoire TCRs were checked for matches against a reference library of SARS-CoV-2-specific TCRs that had been generated using the MIRA antigen-specificity platform. Breadth was defined as the fraction of unique TCRs that were SARS-CoV-2-associated. Depth was defined as the fraction of total T cells that were SARS-CoV-2-associated. Using the MIRA data, each spike-specific TCR was assigned both to the spike region to which the TCR was reactive and to a CD4 or CD8 class. Log10-transformed breadth and depth values were compared by one-way ANOVA with Sidak's multiple comparisons tests. TCRdb took over this immuneACCESS table, retaining in-frame rearrangements with V and J assigned. Such tables are incomplete; in checked studies, under half of the missing clones stem from an unresolved V gene, and the remainder is unexplained. That table supplies the V and J calls and clone size; D and trimming were determined from the DNA. Recorded for this sample are roughly 54,000 clones; 70% to 90% of them occurred a single time. Roughly 15% of the sample goes to the ten largest clones.

The time point label of this sample denotes: about 28 days (+/-7) after the second vaccine dose. AZD1222 recipients given second doses at about 4 weeks or at about 12 weeks were pooled, since spike-specific TCR depth and breadth were not found to differ between the two schedules. Samples from vaccinated people were obtained from the UK trials COV001 and COV002, which included a single-blind randomized controlled phase 2/3 trial of AZD1222 (ChAdOx1 nCoV-19) in healthy adults. For TCRbeta chain sequencing, PBMC samples from trial participants were taken at day 0 and at day 28 after the second dose. Turning to this clone: No antigen is known for it. No quality values exist for individual bases; no much larger clone is one base distant.

This receptor was taken from an adult who received the AZD1222 COVID-19 vaccine. Sequenced material: peripheral blood, taken 28 days after the second AZD1222 dose. The V gene is TRBV6-5 and the J gene is TRBJ2-7; TRBD1 is a possible D gene, resting on 6 matching bases. The nucleotides are TGTGCCAGCAGTTACTCGGGGCAGGGGCTCACCTACGAGCAGTACTTC. The encoded protein is CASSYSGQGLTYEQYF.